The entry below gives a single T cell receptor (beta chain) sequence along with its context. Its antigen is not known. This sample stems from a study of OX40 agonist ivuxolimab in advanced cancers. Points from the study as a whole: In general, CD8+ T cells held more expanded clones than CD4+ did, on average.

Method: immunoSEQ multiplex PCR; TCRdb's copy keeps in-frame clones and lacks some. The sample holds about 14,000 clones, about 81% seen once. The clonotype comes from an adult with an advanced solid tumor such as melanoma, head and neck, liver or kidney cancer. The starting material was CD4+ or CD8+ T cells sorted from blood, obtained in a trial of the OX40 agonist ivuxolimab.

DNA for the CDR3: TGTGCCAGTAGTTTTGGGCAATACACTGAAGCTTTCTTT. Amino acid sequence: CASSFGQYTEAFF. V usage is TRBV19 and J usage is TRBJ1-1; D is ambiguous. Germline values: CDR1 LNHDA, CDR2 SQIVND (reference sequence). Trimming took 5 bases from V and 3 from J, leaving 10 bases between them. This CDR3 region has 13 residues.